This is a list of T cell receptor beta chains from one sample in a study of T-cell memory formation after mild COVID-19. Using its own MiXCR run on the 5' RACE reads, TCRdb lists one record per CDR3 protein. Here the sample spans a few hundred thousand distinct CDR3 sequences, roughly a fifth being singletons. Sequenced material: PBMCs or a T cell subset sorted from them (not recorded which). The receptor set was obtained from an adult woman who had mild COVID-19 (a few samples of this study predate the infection). Cell type and time point are not known. Both conserved end residues are part of each CDR3. D genes are given only for firm matches. Only some rows state a clone size, as once, few, many or a class for expanded clones.

D,V,J,size,DNA,CDR3
TRBD1,TRBV20-1,TRBJ1-1,few,TGCAGTGCTCCAAACCGACTCAGGGGGTTCACTGAAGCTTTCTTT,CSAPNRLRGFTEAFF
NA,TRBV12-3/TRBV12-4,TRBJ2-7,NA,TGTGCCAGCAGTTTAGCGCAGTACGGTTCGTCCGAGCAGTACTTC,CASSLAQYGSSEQYF
TRBD1,TRBV6-1,TRBJ1-5,NA,TGTGCCAGCAGGAAAGGGGGCGGTTATCAGCCCCAGCATTTT,CASRKGGGYQPQHF
NA,TRBV7-8,TRBJ1-6,NA,TGTGCCAGCAGCTTAGCCAGCAATTCACCCCTCCACTTT,CASSLASNSPLHF
NA,TRBV7-2,TRBJ1-5,NA,TGTGCCAGCAGCCCCAGGACGGGTAGCAATCAGCCCCAGCATTTT,CASSPRTGSNQPQHF
NA,TRBV20-1,TRBJ2-5,NA,TGCAGTGCCCAAGTGTGGGGCAGCGAGACCCAGTACTTC,CSAQVWGSETQYF
TRBD1,TRBV29-1,TRBJ2-5,few,TGCAGCGTTTCGGGGACAGGGGGCGATGAGACCCAGTACTTC,CSVSGTGGDETQYF
NA,TRBV12-3/TRBV12-4,TRBJ2-1,NA,TGTGCCAGCACAGTGGGGGGCGATGAGCAGTTCTTC,CASTVGGDEQFF
NA,TRBV3-1,TRBJ2-2,few,TGTGCCAGCAGCCAACGGGGGTCGAACACCGGGGAGCTGTTTTTT,CASSQRGSNTGELFF
NA,TRBV6-6,TRBJ1-1,few,TGTGCCAGCAGTTACGTCCCCGGTCCCACTGAAGCTTTCTTT,CASSYVPGPTEAFF
TRBD1,TRBV4-1,TRBJ1-6,few,TGCGCCAGCAGCCAACGACCCGACAGGGAATATTCACCCCTCCACTTT,CASSQRPDREYSPLHF
NA,TRBV7-3,TRBJ2-3,few,TGTGCCAGCAGCCCCCAATATGGTGATACGCAGTATTTT,CASSPQYGDTQYF
NA,TRBV5-5,TRBJ1-1,NA,TGTGCCAGCAGCTCCGCGGGGGCGCGGGAAGCTTTCTTT,CASSSAGAREAFF
NA,TRBV3-1,TRBJ1-4,NA,TGTGCCAGCAGCCCGGGACACCGAGGGGAAAAACTGTTTTTT,CASSPGHRGEKLFF
TRBD1,TRBV5-1,TRBJ2-5,few,TGCGCCAGCAGCTTTAGGCCACAGGGGGCCGGGGAGACCCAGTACTTC,CASSFRPQGAGETQYF
TRBD2,TRBV10-3,TRBJ2-3,NA,TGTGCCATCAGTGAGTCTCAGCTAGCGGGGGCCACAGATACGCAGTATTTT,CAISESQLAGATDTQYF
NA,TRBV5-1,TRBJ2-7,many,TGCGCCAGCAGCTCCAGGACAGCCTCCTACGAGCAGTACTTC,CASSSRTASYEQYF
NA,TRBV4-2,TRBJ2-7,few,TGTGCCAGCAGCCAAGATCTGAAGGTTGGATCGGGTGAGCAGTACTTC,CASSQDLKVGSGEQYF
TRBD2,TRBV7-8,TRBJ2-1,few,TGTGCCAGCAGCTTAGCGCCGATGGTAGCGGGAGGTCACAATGAGCAGTTCTTC,CASSLAPMVAGGHNEQFF
NA,TRBV21-1,TRBJ1-5,NA,TGTGCCAGCAGCTCCCTAACAGCCCGGGACAGGGGGTTAGAGCCCCAGCATTTT,CASSSLTARDRGLEPQHF
TRBD2,TRBV7-6,TRBJ2-7,NA,TGTGCCAGCAGCTCGCTACTTAGGGGACTAGCGGGAGGGCTTGAGCAGTACTTC,CASSSLLRGLAGGLEQYF
NA,TRBV18,TRBJ1-4,NA,TGTGCCAGCTCAGGAGGACGGACAGCTGAAAAACTGTTTTTT,CASSGGRTAEKLFF
NA,TRBV11-2,TRBJ2-7,NA,TGTGCCAGCAGCTCCCGCTGTTTAACATACGAGCAGTACTTC,CASSSRCLTYEQYF
NA,TRBV12-3/TRBV12-4,TRBJ2-2,few,TGTGCCAGCAGCCCGGGGCTAGGCCGGCCCGGGGAGCTGTTTTTT,CASSPGLGRPGELFF
NA,TRBV6-1,TRBJ1-1,few,TGTGCCAGCACCGTCACAGGGAACACTGAAGCTTTCTTT,CASTVTGNTEAFF
NA,TRBV25-1,TRBJ2-5,NA,TGTGCCAGCAGTGAATCTTCTGGGGAGACCCAGTACTTC,CASSESSGETQYF
NA,TRBV4-3,TRBJ2-7,many,TGCGCCAGCAGCCAAGAGCAGGGAGGATACGAGCAGTACTTC,CASSQEQGGYEQYF
NA,TRBV20-1,TRBJ2-7,few,TGCAGTGCCATGACGGGGACCTACGAGCAGTACTTC,CSAMTGTYEQYF
TRBD1,TRBV7-6,TRBJ2-6,NA,TGTGCCAGCAGCTTACGGATTTCAGGGGGTGGTGGGGCCAACGTCCTGACTTTC,CASSLRISGGGGANVLTF
NA,TRBV24-1,TRBJ2-3,few,TGTGCCACCAGTGACCCCCAGGCCAGCGGCACAGATACGCAGTATTTT,CATSDPQASGTDTQYF
NA,TRBV7-9,TRBJ2-1,few,TGTGCCAGCAGCCCCACCAGGGGCCGTACACTGGATGAGCAGTTCTTC,CASSPTRGRTLDEQFF
TRBD1,TRBV5-1,TRBJ2-7,NA,TGCGCCAGCAGCTTCGGGCCCCTGGGACAGTCCTACGAGCAGTACTTC,CASSFGPLGQSYEQYF
NA,TRBV5-5,TRBJ2-7,NA,TGTGCCAGCATCTCCGACGGTCACTACGAGCAGTACTTC,CASISDGHYEQYF
TRBD1,TRBV12-3/TRBV12-4,TRBJ1-5,NA,TGTGCCAGCAGAACCGGGACAGCGGGGGATCAGCCCCAGCATTTT,CASRTGTAGDQPQHF
TRBD1,TRBV24-1,TRBJ1-2,few,TGTGCCACCAGTGATTCCGAGGGACAGGGGGCTGATGGCTACACCTTC,CATSDSEGQGADGYTF
TRBD2,TRBV7-6,TRBJ2-1,NA,TGTGCCAGCAGCGTGGGACTAGCGGGAACCTACAATGAGCAGTTCTTC,CASSVGLAGTYNEQFF
NA,TRBV5-6,TRBJ2-3,NA,TGTGCCAGCAGCTCTCGGACCTACCCCGATACGCAGTATTTT,CASSSRTYPDTQYF
NA,TRBV12-3/TRBV12-4,TRBJ2-1,many,TGTGCCAGCAGTTCCGCCGGGGGTACGATGCAGTTCTTC,CASSSAGGTMQFF
NA,TRBV15,TRBJ1-6,NA,TGTGCCACCAGCGTCCGACAGAAAAATAATTCACCCCTCCACTTT,CATSVRQKNNSPLHF
NA,TRBV6-2/TRBV6-3,TRBJ2-3,NA,TGTGCCAGCAGTTACAAGAGGGGAGAGGTGACAGATACGCAGTATTTT,CASSYKRGEVTDTQYF
TRBD2,TRBV7-6,TRBJ2-7,few,TGTGCCAGCAGCTTAGACGGACTAGCGGGGACATACGAGCAGTACTTC,CASSLDGLAGTYEQYF
NA,TRBV4-1,TRBJ2-7,few,TGCGCCAGCAGCCCCCGGTTGGACGAGCAGTACTTC,CASSPRLDEQYF
NA,TRBV7-3,TRBJ2-1,many,TGTGCCAGCAGCTTAATGCTGGGCAATGAGCAGTTCTTC,CASSLMLGNEQFF
NA,TRBV19,TRBJ1-5,NA,TGTGCCAGTACGAAACTGGGCAGGGGACCCGAGAATAGCAATCAGCCCCAGCATTTT,CASTKLGRGPENSNQPQHF
NA,TRBV12-3/TRBV12-4,TRBJ1-2,NA,TGTGCCAGCAGTACCCAGGGAAGGAGCTATGGCTACACCTTC,CASSTQGRSYGYTF
NA,TRBV19,TRBJ2-7,few,TGTGCCAGTTCCCATCGGATGAGCTCCTACGAGCAGTACTTC,CASSHRMSSYEQYF
NA,TRBV6-1,TRBJ1-6,few,TGTGCCAGCAAGGGGGGCAACGATTCACCCCTCCACTTT,CASKGGNDSPLHF
NA,TRBV12-3/TRBV12-4,TRBJ2-1,few,TGTGCCAGCAGTTTCGACAGGACTTACAATGAGCAGTTCTTC,CASSFDRTYNEQFF
NA,TRBV7-9,TRBJ1-1,NA,TGTGCCAGCAGCTTCAGGGAGGGGAACACTGAAGCTTTCTTT,CASSFREGNTEAFF
NA,TRBV9,TRBJ1-2,few,TGTGCCAGCAGCGCCGACAGTGAACCCTATGGCTACACCTTC,CASSADSEPYGYTF
NA,TRBV29-1,TRBJ2-7,NA,TGCAGCGTTGAACTGGCCAGCTCCTACGAGCAGTACTTC,CSVELASSYEQYF
NA,TRBV7-3,TRBJ2-1,many,TGTGCCAGCAGCCCAAGGGGGGGGAGGTGGAATGAGCAGTTCTTC,CASSPRGGRWNEQFF
TRBD1,TRBV9,TRBJ2-7,NA,TGTGCCAGCAGCCCCTGGGACAGGGCCGGCGAGCAGTACTTC,CASSPWDRAGEQYF
TRBD2,TRBV20-1,TRBJ2-1,few,TGCAGTGCGGAAGGGACTAGCGGGGGGAACAATGAGCAGTTCTTC,CSAEGTSGGNNEQFF
NA,TRBV18,TRBJ1-1,NA,TGTGCCAGCTCACCTAGTCGGGGGGACACTGAAGCTTTCTTT,CASSPSRGDTEAFF
TRBD2,TRBV4-1,TRBJ2-7,NA,TGCGCCAGCAGCCAAGTTCCCGGGGGGTCCAACGAGCAGTACTTC,CASSQVPGGSNEQYF
NA,TRBV4-1,TRBJ2-7,NA,TGCGCCAGCAGCCCAGAGGACAGTACCTACGAGCAGTACTTC,CASSPEDSTYEQYF
NA,TRBV18,TRBJ1-1,few,TGTGCCAGCTCACCACAACAACAGGGTAACACTGAAGCTTTCTTT,CASSPQQQGNTEAFF
NA,TRBV27,TRBJ2-5,NA,TGTGCCAGCGCCAGCTTGGATGGAGAGACCCAGTACTTC,CASASLDGETQYF
NA,TRBV4-1,TRBJ2-2,many,TGCGCCAGCAGCTCTCATGATGTCATTTTCCGGGCCGGGGAGCTGTTTTTT,CASSSHDVIFRAGELFF